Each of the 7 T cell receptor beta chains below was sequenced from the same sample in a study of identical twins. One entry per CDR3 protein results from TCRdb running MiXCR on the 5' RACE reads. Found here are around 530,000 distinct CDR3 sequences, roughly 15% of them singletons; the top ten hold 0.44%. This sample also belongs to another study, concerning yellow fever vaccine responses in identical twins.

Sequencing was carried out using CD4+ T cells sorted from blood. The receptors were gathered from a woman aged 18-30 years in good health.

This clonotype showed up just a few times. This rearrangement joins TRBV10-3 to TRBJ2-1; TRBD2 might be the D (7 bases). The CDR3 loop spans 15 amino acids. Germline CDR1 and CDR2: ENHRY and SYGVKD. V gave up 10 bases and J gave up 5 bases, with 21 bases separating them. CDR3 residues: CATTRGGGVNNEQFF. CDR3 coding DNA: TGTGCCACCACCAGAGGGGGAGGGGTAAACAATGAGCAGTTCTTC.

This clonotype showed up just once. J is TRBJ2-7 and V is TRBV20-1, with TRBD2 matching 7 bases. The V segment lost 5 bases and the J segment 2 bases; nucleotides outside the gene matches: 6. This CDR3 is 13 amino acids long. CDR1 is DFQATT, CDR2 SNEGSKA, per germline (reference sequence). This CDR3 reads CSARGSFAYEQYF. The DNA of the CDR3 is TGCAGTGCTCGCGGGAGCTTCGCCTACGAGCAGTACTTC.

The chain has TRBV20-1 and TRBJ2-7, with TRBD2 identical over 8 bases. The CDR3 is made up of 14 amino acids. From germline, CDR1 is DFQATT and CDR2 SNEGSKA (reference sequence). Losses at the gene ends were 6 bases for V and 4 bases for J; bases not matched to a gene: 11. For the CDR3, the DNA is TGCAGTGCAATCACCGGGACTAGACTATACGAGCAGTACTTC. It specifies CSAITGTRLYEQYF.

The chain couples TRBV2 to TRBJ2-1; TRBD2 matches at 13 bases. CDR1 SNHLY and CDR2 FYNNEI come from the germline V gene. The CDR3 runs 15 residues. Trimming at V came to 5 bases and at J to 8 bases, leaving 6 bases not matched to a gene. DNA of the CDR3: TGTGCCAGCAGTAGGACTAGCGGGAGTTACCATGAGCAGTTCTTC. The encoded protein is CASSRTSGSYHEQFF.

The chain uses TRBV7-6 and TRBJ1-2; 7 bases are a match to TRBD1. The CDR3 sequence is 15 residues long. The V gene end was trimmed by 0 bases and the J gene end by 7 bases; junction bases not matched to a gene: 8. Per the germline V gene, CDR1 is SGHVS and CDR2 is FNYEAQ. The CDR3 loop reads CASSLAEGALVGYTF. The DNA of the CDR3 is TGTGCCAGCAGCTTAGCGGAGGGGGCGTTAGTTGGCTACACCTTC.

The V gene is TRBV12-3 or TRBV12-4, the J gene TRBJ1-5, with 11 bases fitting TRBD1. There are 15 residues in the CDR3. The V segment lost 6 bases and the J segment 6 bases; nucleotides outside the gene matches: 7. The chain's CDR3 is CASRSGTGGPQPQHF. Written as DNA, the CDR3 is TGTGCCAGCAGATCCGGGACAGGGGGTCCTCAGCCCCAGCATTTT.

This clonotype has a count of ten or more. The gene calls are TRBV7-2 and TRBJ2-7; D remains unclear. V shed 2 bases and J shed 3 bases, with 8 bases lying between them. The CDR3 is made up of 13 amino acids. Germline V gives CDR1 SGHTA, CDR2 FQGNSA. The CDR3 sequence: CASSLSVFYEQYV. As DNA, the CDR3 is TGTGCCAGCAGCTTATCCGTGTTCTACGAGCAGTACGTC.